Below, one T cell receptor beta chain is given with its context. The antigen is undetermined. These data come from a study of radiation and T cells in renal cell carcinoma. The time point: blood 2 weeks post-SBRT. Treatment: 15 Gy SBRT to primary tumor, nephrectomy 4 weeks later. The patient's renal cell carcinoma had clear cell pathology. Measured with immunoSEQ multiplex PCR; TCRdb has only the in-frame clones, and not every one. The sample lists roughly 150,000 clones, roughly 87% occurring once. Study-level points and caveats: Top tumor clonotypes rose in blood 2 weeks post-radiation, then contracted.

CDR1 is SGHTA and CDR2 is FQGNSA in the germline V gene. This CDR3 comprises 14 residues. V was cut by 1 base and J by 8 bases, with 14 bases left in between. The sequence came from a woman aged 50 to 60 with renal cell carcinoma. The sample here was blood, taken from a patient whose treatment included radiotherapy and nephrectomy. The chain joins TRBV7-2 to TRBJ1-2, with no clear D. This CDR3 is CASSLEQQAGGYTF. The DNA for the CDR3 is TGTGCCAGCAGCTTAGAACAGCAGGCTGGAGGCTACACCTTC.